This entry features one TCR beta chain sequence. This clone was counted only a few times. The antigen it binds to is not known. Within one base of it there is no much larger clone, and no base qualities were kept. From the germline V gene, CDR1 is SGHVS and CDR2 is FQNEAQ. From its cysteine to its phenylalanine, the CDR3 spans 15 amino acids. Only the CDR3 part of the read is kept: 45 bases, read in frame from the first base. V drops 1 base and J drops 0 bases, leaving 7 bases in between. These data come from a study of Ad26.COV2.S vaccination and SARS-CoV-2 variants (dated by TCRdb to about 2021). For the wider study: Vaccine-arm donors were drawn from COV1001, a multicentre, randomized, double-blind, placebo-controlled phase I-IIa trial of Ad26.COV2.S in healthy adults. Ad26.COV2.S was administered intramuscularly at a dose of 5x10^10 or 1x10^11 viral particles, either as one shot or as two shots given 56 days apart. The specificity and breadth of SARS-CoV-2-reactive T cell receptors after Ad26.COV2.S vaccination were assessed by TCRbeta repertoire sequencing. The TCR-sequenced set comprised around 30 samples: some 19 Ad26.COV2.S vaccine recipients, 5 placebo recipients and 8 SARS-CoV-2 convalescent individuals. Trial participants were randomized into five groups of five, in which low-dose or high-dose Ad26.COV2.S was given once or twice, or placebo was given on both occasions. Investigators remained blinded to trial group allocation during experiments and outcome assessment. Summary of the overall study and its limitations: The authors noted that total T cell responses may have been underestimated by the TCR breadth and depth analyses. After vaccination, spike-specific CD8+ and CD4+ T cell responses were reported to show substantial breadth. Comparing responses between vaccine doses or regimens was not something the study was powered to do. Spike-specific TCR breadth was higher in Ad26.COV2.S recipients than in placebo recipients (P = 0.0014). Vaccine and placebo recipients had similar non-spike TCR breadth, a finding consistent with the vaccine containing only spike.

The meaning of the sample's treatment or condition label: about 20 received Ad26.COV2.S at low or high dose, single or two shots; about 5 received placebo; per-sample allocation not given. Repertoires of vaccine and placebo recipients were sequenced from samples taken on day 63 after the first injection. Between 29 July and 7 August 2020, Cohort 1b enrolled around 25 adults aged 18-55 years at one site in Boston, USA. As a vaccine, Ad26.COV2.S was a replication-incompetent adenovirus type 26 vector that expressed a prefusion-stabilized SARS-CoV-2 spike protein derived from the original Wuhan strain. The immunoSEQ Assay was used to sequence TCRbeta CDR3 regions. After extraction, genomic DNA underwent amplification by bias-controlled multiplex PCR, followed by high-throughput sequencing. As for the original processing: To quantify the absolute abundance of every unique TCRbeta CDR3 region, sequences were collapsed and filtered. T cell fraction was estimated by normalization of TCRbeta template counts to usable DNA, with usable DNA being measured through amplification of reference genes present in all nucleated cells. Repertoire TCRs were annotated as SARS-CoV-2-specific by exact matching of V gene, CDR3 amino acid sequence and J gene to a known reactive TCR set. The reference SARS-CoV-2 TCR set was derived from MIRA and filtered for enrichment in COVID-19-positive ImmuneCODE repertoires, a step that removed public or cross-reactive TCRs. Based on the MIRA antigens, annotated TCRs were further analysed at the level of specific ORF or position within ORF. Breadth was defined as the number of annotated unique rearrangements divided by the total number of unique productive rearrangements, and depth was defined as the summed frequency of the annotated unique rearrangements. Group comparisons of TCR breadth used two-sided Wilcoxon rank-sum tests. TCRdb took over this immuneACCESS table, retaining in-frame rearrangements with V and J assigned. Such tables are incomplete; in checked studies, under half of the missing clones stem from an unresolved V gene, and the remainder is unexplained. The DNA was the basis for D and trimming; V, J and clone size are from that table. Within this sample are about 350,000 clones, with about 87% of them counted one time only. The leading ten clones occupy around 5.8% of the sample.

The chain links TRBV7-8 with TRBJ1-3, with the D segment identity uncertain. The clonotype originates from a person aged 18-60 years who received the Ad26.COV2.S COVID-19 vaccine or a placebo. This material consisted of peripheral blood, taken in a trial of Ad26.COV2.S vaccine versus placebo. The CDR3 in this case is CASSLERFSGNTIYF. Read as DNA, the sequence is TGTGCCAGCAGCTTAGAGCGGTTCTCTGGAAACACCATATATTTT.